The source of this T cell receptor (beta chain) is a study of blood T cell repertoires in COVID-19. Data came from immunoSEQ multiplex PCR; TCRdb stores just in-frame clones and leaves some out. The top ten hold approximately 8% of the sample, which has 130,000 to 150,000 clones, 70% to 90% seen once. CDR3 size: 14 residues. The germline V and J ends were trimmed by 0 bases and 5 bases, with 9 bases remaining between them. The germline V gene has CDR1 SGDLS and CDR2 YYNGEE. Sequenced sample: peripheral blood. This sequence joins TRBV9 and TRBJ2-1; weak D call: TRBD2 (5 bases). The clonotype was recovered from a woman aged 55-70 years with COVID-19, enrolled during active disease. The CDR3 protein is CASSVDYGDNEQFF. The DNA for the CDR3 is TGTGCCAGCAGCGTAGATTACGGGGACAATGAGCAGTTCTTC. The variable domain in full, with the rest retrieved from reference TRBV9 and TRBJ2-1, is DSGVTQTPKHLITATGQRVTLRCSPRSGDLSVYWYQQSLDQGLQFLIQYYNGEERAKGNILERFSAQQFPDLHSELNLSSLELGDSALYFCASSVDYGDNEQFFGPGTRLTVL.